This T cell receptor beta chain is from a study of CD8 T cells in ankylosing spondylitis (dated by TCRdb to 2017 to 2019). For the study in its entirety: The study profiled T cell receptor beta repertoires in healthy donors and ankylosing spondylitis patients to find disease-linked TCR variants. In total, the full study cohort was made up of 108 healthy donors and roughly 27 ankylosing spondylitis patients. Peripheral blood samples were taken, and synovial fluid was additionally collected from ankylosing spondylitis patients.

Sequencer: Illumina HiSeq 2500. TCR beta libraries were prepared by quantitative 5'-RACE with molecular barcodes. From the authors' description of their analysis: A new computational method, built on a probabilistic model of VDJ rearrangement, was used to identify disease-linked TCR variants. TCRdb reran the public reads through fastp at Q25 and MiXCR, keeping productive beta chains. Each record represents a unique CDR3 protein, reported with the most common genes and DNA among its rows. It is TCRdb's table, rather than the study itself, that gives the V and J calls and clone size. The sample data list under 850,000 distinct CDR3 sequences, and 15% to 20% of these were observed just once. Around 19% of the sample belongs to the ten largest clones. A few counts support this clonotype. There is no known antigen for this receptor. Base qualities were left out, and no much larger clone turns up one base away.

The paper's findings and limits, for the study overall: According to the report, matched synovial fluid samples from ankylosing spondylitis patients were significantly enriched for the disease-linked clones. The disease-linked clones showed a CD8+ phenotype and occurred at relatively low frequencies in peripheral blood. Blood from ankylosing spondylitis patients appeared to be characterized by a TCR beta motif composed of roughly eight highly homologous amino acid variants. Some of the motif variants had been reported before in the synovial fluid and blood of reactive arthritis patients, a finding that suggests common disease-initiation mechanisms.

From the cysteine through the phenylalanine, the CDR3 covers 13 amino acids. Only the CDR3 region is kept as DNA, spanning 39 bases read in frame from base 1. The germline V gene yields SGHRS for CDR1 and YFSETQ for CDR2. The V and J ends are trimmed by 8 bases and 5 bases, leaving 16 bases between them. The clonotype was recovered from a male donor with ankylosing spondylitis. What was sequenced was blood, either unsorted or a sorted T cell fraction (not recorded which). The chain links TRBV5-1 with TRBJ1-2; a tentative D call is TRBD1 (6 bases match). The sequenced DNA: TGCGCCAGGGGACATCCGGGGCTTTATGGCTACACCTTC. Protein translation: CARGHPGLYGYTF. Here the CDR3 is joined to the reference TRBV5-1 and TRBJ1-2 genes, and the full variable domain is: KAGVTQTPRYLIKTRGQQVTLSCSPISGHRSVSWYQQTPGQGLQFLFEYFSETQRNKGNFPGRFSGRQFSNSRSEMNVSTLELGDSALYLCARGHPGLYGYTFGSGTRLTVV.